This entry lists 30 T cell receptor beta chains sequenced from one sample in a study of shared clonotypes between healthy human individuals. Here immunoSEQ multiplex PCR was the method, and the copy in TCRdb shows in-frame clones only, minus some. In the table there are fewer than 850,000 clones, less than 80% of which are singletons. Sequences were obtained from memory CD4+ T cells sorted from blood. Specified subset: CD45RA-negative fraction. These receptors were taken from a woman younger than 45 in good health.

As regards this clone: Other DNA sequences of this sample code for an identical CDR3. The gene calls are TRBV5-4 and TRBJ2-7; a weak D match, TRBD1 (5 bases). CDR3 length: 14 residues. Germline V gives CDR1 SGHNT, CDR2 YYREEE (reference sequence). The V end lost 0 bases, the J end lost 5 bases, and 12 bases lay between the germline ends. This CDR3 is CASSLGGRVDEQYF. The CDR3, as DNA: TGTGCCAGCAGCTTGGGGGGCAGGGTCGACGAGCAGTACTTC.

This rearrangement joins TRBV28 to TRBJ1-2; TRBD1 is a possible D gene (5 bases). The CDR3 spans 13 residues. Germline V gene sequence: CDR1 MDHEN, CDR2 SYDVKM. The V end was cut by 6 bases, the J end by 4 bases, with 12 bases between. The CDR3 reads CASRPGTPYGYTF. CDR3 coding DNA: TGTGCCAGCAGGCCCGGGACGCCCTATGGCTACACCTTC.

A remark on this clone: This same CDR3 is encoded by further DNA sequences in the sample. The CDR3 sequence: CASSYGSLNTGELFF. CDR3 DNA: TGTGCCAGCAGTTACGGGAGCCTGAACACCGGGGAGCTGTTTTTT. J is TRBJ2-2 and V is TRBV6-5; D possibly corresponds to TRBD2 (5 bases). Looked up from germline, CDR1 is MNHEY and CDR2 is SVGAGI. Deletions cut 2 bases from V and 1 base from J, with 8 bases between. CDR3 length: 15 amino acids.

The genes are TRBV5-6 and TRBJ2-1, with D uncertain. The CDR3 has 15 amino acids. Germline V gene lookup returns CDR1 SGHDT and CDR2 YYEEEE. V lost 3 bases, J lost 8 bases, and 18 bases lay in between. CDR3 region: CASSYRVAGSHEQFF. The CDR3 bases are TGTGCCAGCAGCTATCGGGTAGCCGGATCTCATGAGCAGTTCTTC.

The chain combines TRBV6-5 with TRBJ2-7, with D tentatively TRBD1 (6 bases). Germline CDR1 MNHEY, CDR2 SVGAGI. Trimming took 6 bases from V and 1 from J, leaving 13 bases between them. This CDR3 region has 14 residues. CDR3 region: CASSHHRDSYEQYF. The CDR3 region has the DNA TGTGCCAGCAGCCATCACAGGGATTCCTACGAGCAGTACTTC.

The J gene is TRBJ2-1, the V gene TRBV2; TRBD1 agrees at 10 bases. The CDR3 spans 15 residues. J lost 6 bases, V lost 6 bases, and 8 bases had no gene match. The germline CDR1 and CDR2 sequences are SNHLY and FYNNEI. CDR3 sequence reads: CASRRQGAKLNEQFF. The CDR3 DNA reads TGTGCCAGCAGACGACAGGGGGCGAAACTCAATGAGCAGTTCTTC.

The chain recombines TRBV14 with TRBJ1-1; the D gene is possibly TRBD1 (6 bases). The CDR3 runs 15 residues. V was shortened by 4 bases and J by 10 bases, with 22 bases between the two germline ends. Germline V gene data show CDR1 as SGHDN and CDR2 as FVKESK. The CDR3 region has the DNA TGTGCCAGCAGCCCCACAAGGGGGACTTCCCGGGGAGCTTTCTTT. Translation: CASSPTRGTSRGAFF. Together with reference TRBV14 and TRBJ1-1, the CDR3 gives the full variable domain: EAGVTQFPSHSVIEKGQTVTLRCDPISGHDNLYWYRRVMGKEIKFLLHFVKESKQDESGMPNNRFLAERTGGTYSTLKVQPAELEDSGVYFCASSPTRGTSRGAFFGQGTRLTVV.

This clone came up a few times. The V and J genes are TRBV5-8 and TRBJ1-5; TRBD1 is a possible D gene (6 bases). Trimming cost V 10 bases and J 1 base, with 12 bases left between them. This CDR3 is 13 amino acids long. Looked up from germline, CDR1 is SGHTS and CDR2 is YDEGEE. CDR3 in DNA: TGTGCCGGGGGGGGGCTGAGCAATCAGCCCCAGCATTTT. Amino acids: CAGGGLSNQPQHF.

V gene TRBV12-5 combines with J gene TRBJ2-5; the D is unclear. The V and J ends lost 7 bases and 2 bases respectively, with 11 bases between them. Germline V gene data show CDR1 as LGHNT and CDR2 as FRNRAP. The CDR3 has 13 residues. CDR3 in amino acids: CASVPPGQETQYF. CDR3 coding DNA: TGTGCTAGTGTCCCGCCCGGTCAAGAGACCCAGTACTTC. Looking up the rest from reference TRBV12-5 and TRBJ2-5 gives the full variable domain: DARVTQTPRHKVTEMGQEVTMRCQPILGHNTVFWYRQTMMQGLELLAYFRNRAPLDDSGMPKDRFSAEMPDATLATLKIQPSEPRDSAVYFCASVPPGQETQYFGPGTRLLVL.

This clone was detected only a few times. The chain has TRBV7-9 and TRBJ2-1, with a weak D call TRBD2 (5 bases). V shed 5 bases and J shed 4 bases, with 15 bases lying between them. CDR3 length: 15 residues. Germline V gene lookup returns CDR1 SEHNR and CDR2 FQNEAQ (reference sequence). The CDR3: CASSPGSGTYNEQFF. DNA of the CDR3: TGTGCCAGCAGCCCTGGGAGCGGAACTTACAATGAGCAGTTCTTC.

CDR3 residues: CASSPLPVGTEAFF. The CDR3 DNA reads as TGTGCCAGCAGCCCCCTCCCGGTTGGCACTGAAGCTTTCTTT. The rearrangement links TRBV7-6 to TRBJ1-1; the D is unclear. V dropped 5 bases and J dropped 4 bases, with 14 bases sitting between them. This CDR3 is built from 14 residues. Germline V gene lookup returns CDR1 SGHVS and CDR2 FNYEAQ.

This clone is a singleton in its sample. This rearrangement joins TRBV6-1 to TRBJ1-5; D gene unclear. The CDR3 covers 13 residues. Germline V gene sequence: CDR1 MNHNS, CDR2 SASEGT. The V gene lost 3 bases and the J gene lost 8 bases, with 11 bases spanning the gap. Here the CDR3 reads CASSDAVFEPQHF. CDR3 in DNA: TGTGCCAGCAGTGATGCCGTCTTTGAGCCCCAGCATTTT.

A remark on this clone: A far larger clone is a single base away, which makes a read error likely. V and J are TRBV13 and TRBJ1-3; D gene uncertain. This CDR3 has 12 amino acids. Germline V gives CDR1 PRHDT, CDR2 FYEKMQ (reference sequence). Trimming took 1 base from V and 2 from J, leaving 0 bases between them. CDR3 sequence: CASSLAGNTIYF. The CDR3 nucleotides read TGTGCCAGCAGCTTAGCTGGAAACACCATATATTTT.

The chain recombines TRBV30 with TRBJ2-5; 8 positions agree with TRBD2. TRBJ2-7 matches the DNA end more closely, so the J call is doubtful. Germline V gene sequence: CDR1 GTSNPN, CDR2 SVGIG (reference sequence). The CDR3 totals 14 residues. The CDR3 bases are TGTGCCTGCCAAACCACCGGGAGGGCCCACGAGCAGTACTTC. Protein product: CACQTTGRAHEQYF.

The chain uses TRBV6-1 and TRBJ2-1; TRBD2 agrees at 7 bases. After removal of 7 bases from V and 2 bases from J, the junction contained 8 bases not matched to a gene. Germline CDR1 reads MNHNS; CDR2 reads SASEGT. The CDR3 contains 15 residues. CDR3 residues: CASTQTSWTYNEQFF. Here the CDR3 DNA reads TGTGCCAGCACCCAGACTAGCTGGACCTACAATGAGCAGTTCTTC.

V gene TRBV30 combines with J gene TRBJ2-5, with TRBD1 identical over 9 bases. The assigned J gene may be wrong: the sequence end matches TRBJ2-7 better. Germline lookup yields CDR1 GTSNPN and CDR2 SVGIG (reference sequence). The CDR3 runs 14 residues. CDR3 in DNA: TGTGCCTGGAGTGTGGGACAGGGAACCTACGAGCAGTACTTC. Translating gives CAWSVGQGTYEQYF.

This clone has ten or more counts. The CDR3 DNA reads as TGTGCCAGCAGTCCAAATAGCGGGAGAAGAGGCGAGCAGTACTTC. Amino acids: CASSPNSGRRGEQYF. V and J are TRBV5-4 and TRBJ2-7; 9 bases align to TRBD2. V lost 5 bases and J lost 6; bases outside the gene matches: 12. The CDR3 is 15 residues long. The germline gives CDR1 SGHNT, CDR2 YYREEE (reference sequence).

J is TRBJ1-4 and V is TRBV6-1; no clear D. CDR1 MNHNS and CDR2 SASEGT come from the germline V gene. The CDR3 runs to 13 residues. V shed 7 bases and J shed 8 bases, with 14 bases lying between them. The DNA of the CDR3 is TGTGCCAGCAACCGGGGTGGAGGGGAAAAACTGTTTTTT. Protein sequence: CASNRGGGEKLFF.

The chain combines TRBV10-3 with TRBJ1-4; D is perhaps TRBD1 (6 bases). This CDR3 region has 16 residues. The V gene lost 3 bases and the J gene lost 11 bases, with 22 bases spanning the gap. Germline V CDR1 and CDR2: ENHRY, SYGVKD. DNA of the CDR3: TGTGCCATCAGTGAATTGGGGGCAGGGTCGTTCGGGAAACTGTTTTTT. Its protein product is CAISELGAGSFGKLFF.

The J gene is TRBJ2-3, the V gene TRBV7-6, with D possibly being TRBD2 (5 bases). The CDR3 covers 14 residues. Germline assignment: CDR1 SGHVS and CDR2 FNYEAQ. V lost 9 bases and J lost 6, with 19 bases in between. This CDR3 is CASSRGFEFDTQYF. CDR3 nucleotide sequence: TGTGCCAGTTCACGGGGATTTGAGTTCGATACGCAGTATTTT.

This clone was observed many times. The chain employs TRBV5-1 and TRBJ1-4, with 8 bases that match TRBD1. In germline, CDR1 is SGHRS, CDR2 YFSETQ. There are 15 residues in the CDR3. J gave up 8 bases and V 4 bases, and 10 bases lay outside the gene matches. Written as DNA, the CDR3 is TGCGCCAGCAGCACCCGGACAGGGATTGAAGAAAAACTGTTTTTT. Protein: CASSTRTGIEEKLFF.

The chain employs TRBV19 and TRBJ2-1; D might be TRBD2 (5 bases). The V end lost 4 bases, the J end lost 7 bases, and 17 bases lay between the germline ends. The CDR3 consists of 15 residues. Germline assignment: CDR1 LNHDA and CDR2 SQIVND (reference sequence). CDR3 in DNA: TGTGCCAGTAGTAGACTCCCGGCGGGCCCGAATGAGCAGTTCTTC. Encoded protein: CASSRLPAGPNEQFF.

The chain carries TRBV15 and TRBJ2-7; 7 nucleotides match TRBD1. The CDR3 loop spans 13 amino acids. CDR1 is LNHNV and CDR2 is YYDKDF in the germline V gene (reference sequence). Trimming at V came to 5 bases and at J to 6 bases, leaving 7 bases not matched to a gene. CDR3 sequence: CATSGGQWGEQYF. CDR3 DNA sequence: TGTGCCACCAGCGGGGGACAGTGGGGCGAGCAGTACTTC.

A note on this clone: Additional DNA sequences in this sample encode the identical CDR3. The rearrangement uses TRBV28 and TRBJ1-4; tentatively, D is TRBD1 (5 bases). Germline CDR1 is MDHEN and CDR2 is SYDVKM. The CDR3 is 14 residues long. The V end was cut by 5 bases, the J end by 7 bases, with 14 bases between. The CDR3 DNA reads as TGTGCCAGCAGTATAACAGGTGGCGGTGAAAAACTGTTTTTT. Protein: CASSITGGGEKLFF.

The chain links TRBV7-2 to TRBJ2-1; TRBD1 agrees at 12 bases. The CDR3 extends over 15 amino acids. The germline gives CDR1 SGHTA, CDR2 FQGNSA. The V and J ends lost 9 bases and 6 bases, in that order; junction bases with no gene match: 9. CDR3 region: CASNPRDRGRNEQFF. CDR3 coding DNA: TGTGCCAGTAATCCCCGGGACAGGGGGCGCAATGAGCAGTTCTTC.

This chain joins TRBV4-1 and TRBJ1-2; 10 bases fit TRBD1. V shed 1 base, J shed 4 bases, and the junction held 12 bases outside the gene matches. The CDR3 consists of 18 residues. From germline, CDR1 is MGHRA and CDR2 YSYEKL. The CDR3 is CASSQGLGQGILVYGYTF. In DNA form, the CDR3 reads TGCGCCAGCAGCCAAGGATTGGGACAGGGGATACTAGTCTATGGCTACACCTTC.

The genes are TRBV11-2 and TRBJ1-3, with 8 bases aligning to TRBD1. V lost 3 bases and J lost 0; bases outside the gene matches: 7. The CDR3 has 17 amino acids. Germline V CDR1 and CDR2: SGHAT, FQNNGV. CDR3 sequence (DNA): TGTGCCAGCAGCTTTACAGGGGGAGCGACCTCTGGAAACACCATATATTTT. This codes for CASSFTGGATSGNTIYF.

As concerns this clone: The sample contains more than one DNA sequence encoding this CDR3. The CDR3 is CASSLGTGGTEAFF. The CDR3, as DNA: TGCGCCAGCAGCTTGGGGACAGGGGGAACTGAAGCTTTCTTT. The rearrangement joins TRBV5-1 to TRBJ1-1; 10 nucleotides agree with TRBD1. The trim removed 0 bases at V and 5 bases at J, leaving 1 base unmatched. Germline loops: CDR1 SGHRS, CDR2 YFSETQ. This CDR3 contains 14 residues.

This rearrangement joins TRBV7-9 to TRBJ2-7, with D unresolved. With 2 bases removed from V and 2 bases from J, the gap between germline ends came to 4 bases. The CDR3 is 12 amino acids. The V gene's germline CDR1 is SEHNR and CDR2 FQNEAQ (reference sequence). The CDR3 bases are TGTGCCAGCAGCTTAAAGACCTACGAGCAGTACTTC. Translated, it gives CASSLKTYEQYF.

The CDR3 here is CASSDRQGRGKLFF. Here the CDR3 DNA reads TGTGCCAGCAGCGATAGGCAGGGAAGAGGAAAACTGTTTTTT. The chain couples TRBV6-1 to TRBJ1-4, with D tentatively TRBD1 (5 bases). The CDR3 sequence is 14 residues long. CDR1 MNHNS and CDR2 SASEGT come from the germline V gene. V was clipped by 6 bases and J by 10 bases, with 18 bases between them.